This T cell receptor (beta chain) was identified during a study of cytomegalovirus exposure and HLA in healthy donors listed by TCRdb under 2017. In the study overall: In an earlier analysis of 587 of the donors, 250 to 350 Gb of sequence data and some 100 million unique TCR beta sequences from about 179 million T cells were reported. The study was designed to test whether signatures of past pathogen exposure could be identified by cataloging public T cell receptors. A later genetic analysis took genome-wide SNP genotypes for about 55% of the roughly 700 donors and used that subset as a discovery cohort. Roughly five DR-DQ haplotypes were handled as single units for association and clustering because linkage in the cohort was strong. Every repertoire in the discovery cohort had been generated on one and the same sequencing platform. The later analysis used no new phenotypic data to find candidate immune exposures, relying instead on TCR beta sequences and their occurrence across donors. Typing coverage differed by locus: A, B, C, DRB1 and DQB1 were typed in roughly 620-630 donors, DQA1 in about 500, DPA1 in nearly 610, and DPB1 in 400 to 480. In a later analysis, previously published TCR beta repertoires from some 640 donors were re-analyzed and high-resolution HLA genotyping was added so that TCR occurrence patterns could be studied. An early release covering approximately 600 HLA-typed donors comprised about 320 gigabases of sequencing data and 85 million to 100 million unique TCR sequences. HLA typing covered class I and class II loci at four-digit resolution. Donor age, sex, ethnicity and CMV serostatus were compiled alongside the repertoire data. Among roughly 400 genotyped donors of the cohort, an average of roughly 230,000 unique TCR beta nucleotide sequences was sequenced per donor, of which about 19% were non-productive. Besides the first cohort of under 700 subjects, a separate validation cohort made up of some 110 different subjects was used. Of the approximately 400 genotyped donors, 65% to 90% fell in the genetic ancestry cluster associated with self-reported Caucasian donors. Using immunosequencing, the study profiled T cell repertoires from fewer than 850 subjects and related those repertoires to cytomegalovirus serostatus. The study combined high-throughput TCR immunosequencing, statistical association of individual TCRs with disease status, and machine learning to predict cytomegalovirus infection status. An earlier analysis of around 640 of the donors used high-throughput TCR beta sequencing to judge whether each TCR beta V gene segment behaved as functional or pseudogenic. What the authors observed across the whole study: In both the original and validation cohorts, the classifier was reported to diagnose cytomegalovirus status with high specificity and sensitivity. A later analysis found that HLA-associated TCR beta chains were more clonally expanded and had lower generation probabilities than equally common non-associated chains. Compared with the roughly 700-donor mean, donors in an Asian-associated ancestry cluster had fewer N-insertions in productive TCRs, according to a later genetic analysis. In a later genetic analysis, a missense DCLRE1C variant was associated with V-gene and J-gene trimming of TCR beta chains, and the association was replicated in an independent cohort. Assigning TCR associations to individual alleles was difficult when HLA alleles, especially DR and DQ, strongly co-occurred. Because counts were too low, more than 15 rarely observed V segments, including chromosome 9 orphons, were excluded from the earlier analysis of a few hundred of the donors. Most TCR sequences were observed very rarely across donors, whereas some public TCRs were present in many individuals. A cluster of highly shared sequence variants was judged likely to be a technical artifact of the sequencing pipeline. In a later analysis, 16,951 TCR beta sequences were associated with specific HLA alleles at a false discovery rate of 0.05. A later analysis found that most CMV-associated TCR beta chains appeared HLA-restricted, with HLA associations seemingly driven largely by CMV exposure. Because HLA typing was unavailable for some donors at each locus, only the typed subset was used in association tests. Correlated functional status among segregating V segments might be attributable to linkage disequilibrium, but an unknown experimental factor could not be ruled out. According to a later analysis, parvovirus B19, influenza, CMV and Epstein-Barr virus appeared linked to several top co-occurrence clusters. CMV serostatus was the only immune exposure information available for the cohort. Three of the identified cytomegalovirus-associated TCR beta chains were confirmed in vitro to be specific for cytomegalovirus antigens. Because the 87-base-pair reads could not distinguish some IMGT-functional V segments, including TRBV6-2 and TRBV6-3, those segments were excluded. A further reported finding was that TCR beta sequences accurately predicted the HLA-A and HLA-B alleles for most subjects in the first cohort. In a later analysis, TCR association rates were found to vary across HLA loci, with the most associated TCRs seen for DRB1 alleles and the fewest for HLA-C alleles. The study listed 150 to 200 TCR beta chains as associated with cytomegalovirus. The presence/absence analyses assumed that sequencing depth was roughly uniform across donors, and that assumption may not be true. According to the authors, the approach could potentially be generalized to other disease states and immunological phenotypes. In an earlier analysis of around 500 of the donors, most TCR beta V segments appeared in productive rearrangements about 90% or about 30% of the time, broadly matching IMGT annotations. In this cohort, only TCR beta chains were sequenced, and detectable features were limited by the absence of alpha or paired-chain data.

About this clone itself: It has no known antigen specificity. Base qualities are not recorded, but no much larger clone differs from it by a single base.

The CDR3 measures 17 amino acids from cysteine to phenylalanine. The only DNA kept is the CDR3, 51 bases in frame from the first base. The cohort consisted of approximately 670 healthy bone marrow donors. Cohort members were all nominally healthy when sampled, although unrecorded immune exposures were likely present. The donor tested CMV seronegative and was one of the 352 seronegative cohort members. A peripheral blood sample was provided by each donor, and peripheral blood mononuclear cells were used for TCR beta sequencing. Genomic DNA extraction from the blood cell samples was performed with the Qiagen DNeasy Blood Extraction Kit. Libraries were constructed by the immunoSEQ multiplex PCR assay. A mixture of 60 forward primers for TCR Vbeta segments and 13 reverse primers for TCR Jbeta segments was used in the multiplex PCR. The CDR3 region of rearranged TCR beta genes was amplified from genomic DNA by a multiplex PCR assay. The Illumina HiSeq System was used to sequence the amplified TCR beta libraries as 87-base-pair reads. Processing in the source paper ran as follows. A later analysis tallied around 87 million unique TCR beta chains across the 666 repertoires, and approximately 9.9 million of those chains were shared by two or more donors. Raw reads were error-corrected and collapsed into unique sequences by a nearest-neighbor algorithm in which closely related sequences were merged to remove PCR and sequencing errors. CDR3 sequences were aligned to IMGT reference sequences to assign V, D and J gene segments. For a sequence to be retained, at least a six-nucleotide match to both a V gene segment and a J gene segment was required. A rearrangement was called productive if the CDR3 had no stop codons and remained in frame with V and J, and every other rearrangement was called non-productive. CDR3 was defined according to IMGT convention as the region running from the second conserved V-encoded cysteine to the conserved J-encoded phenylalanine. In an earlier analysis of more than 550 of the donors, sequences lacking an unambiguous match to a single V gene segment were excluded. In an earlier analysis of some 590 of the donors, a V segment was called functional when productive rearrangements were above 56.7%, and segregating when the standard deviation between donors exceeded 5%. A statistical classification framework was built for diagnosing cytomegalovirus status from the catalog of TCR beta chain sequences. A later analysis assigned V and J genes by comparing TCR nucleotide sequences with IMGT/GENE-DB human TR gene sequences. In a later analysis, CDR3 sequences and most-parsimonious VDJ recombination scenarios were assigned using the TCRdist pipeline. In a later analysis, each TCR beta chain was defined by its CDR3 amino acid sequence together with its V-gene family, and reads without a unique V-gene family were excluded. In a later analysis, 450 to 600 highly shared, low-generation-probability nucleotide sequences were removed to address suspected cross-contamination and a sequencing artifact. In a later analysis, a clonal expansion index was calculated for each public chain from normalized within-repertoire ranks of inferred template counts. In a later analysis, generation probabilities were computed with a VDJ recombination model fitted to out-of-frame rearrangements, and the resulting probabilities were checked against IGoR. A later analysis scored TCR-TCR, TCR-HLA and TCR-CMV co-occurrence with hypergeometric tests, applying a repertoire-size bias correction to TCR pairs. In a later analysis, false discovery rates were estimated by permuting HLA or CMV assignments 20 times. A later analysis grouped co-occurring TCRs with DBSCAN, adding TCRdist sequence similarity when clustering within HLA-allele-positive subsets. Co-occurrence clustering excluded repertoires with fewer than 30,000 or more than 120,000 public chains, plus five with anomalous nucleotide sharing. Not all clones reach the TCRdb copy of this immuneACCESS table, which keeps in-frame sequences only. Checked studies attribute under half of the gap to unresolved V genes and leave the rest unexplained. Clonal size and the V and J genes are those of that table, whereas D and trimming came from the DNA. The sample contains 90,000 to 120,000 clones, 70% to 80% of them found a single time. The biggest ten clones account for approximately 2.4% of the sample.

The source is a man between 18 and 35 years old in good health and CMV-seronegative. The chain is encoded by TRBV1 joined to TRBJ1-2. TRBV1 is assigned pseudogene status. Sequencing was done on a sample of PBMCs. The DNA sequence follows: TGCACCAGCAGCCAAGATCCAACGATAACGGGTAACTATGGCTACACCTTC. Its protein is CTSSQDPTITGNYGYTF.